This TCR beta chain was recorded in a study of blood T cell repertoires in COVID-19 (dated by TCRdb to 2019 to 2021). Notes on the research overall: Collaborator samples came from the United States, Italy and Spain and covered acute and convalescent phases of COVID-19. Where available, HLA class I and class II types were taken from metadata supplied by the sample provider and were not determined by assay-based typing. A de-identified subject ID, COVID-19 status, age in years and sex were almost always included in the sample metadata. Samples were obtained from the ongoing ImmuneRACE study (first 160 participants) and from over a thousand subjects provided by 6 global collaborators. Deeply sampled blood TCRbeta repertoires from subjects exposed to, actively infected with, or recovered from COVID-19 were included in the dataset. The repertoires were released in a freely available public database intended as a resource for research on the immune response to SARS-CoV-2. The prospective study material was composed of cDNA or gDNA derived from T cells, B-cell-depleted T cells, or PBMCs. What the study reported, not specific to this receptor: The quantity of clinical and demographic metadata differed by source and by participant and was supplied without curation.

As encoded in the germline V gene, CDR1 is SQVTM while CDR2 is ANQGSEA. V ends up 2 bases short and J 2 bases short, with an unmatched junction base count of 2. From its cysteine to its phenylalanine, the CDR3 spans 13 amino acids. Only the CDR3 portion is preserved as DNA: 39 bases, with reading frame beginning at the first base. This clone was recorded a few times. Its antigen has not been determined. Base qualities were left out, and no much larger clone turns up one base away. TCRbeta CDR3 regions were amplified from genomic DNA using the immunoSEQ Assay, a bias-controlled multiplex PCR. As for the original processing: The number of nucleated cells in each sample was estimated from the amplification of reference gene primers within the assay. To quantify the absolute abundance of each unique TCRbeta CDR3 rearrangement, sequence reads were collapsed and filtered. Productive Simpson clonality was computed per sample as the square root of Simpson's diversity index over productive rearrangements. In its TCRdb copy, this immuneACCESS table keeps in-frame sequences only and misses some clones. Where compared with another copy, unresolved V genes explain less than half of these, and the others have no known cause. V, J and clone size are taken as reported in that table, and D and trimming were inferred from the DNA itself. This sample is represented by about 380,000 clones; roughly 91% of them were singletons. The ten biggest clones cover 0.9% to 1.5% of the sample.

Enrolling through a virtual design, the prospective study's participants ranged in age from about 18 to 89 years and lived across 20 to 30 United States geographic areas. In the prospective study, cohorts were assigned on the basis of participant-reported clinical history obtained from a screening survey and a study questionnaire. Recovered participants in ImmuneRACE Cohort 3 were defined by two consecutive negative NP/OP PCR tests, clearance by a healthcare professional, or resolution of symptoms. In the prospective study, whole blood, serum and a nasopharyngeal or oropharyngeal swab were collected from each participant by mobile phlebotomists. Prospective study participants could optionally give additional blood draws and questionnaires over an approximately 2-month period. Prospective study blood samples were shipped either frozen or at room temperature before DNA extraction.

The sequence joins TRBV29-1 to TRBJ2-7; TRBD1 lines up with 8 middle nucleotides. The sequence was obtained from a woman aged 18-35 years who had recovered from COVID-19. The specimen was PBMCs or T cells enriched from blood (not recorded which). The CDR3 in this case is CSVERTGTYEQYF. The sequenced DNA is TGCAGCGTTGAAAGGACAGGGACCTACGAGCAGTACTTC.